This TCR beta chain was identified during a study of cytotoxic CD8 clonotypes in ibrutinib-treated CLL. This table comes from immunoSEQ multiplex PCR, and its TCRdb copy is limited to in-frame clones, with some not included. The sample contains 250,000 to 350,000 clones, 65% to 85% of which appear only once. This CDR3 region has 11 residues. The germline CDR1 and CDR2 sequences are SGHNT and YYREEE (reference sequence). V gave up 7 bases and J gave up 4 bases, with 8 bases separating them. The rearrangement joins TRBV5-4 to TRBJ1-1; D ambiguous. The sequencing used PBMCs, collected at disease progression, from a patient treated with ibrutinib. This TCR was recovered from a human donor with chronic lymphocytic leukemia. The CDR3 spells CASASPTEAFF. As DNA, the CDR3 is TGTGCCAGCGCATCCCCCACTGAAGCTTTCTTT. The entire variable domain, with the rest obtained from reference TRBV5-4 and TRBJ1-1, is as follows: ETGVTQSPTHLIKTRGQQVTLRCSSQSGHNTVSWYQQALGQGPQFIFQYYREEENGRGNFPPRFSGLQFPNYSSELNVNALELDDSALYLCASASPTEAFFGQGTRLTVV.